This TCR beta chain was identified in a study of regulatory T cells in long-lasting Graves disease. The CDR3 contains 13 residues. V was shortened by 6 bases and J by 5 bases, with 11 bases between the two germline ends. Germline V lookup: CDR1 SGHDT, CDR2 YYEEEE. This clonotype was observed a handful of times. What it recognizes is unknown. Time point given: newly diagnosed GD, antithyroid drugs for less than 3 months. Preparation of the TCR library used RNA extracted from PBMCs. In building TCR beta libraries, iRepertoire HTBI primers were used together with Arm-PCR of CDR3 regions. TCRdb reprocessed the multiplex PCR reads with MiXCR, giving one entry per CDR3 protein. This table has about 560,000 distinct CDR3 sequences, roughly a sixth appearing once. Points from the study as a whole: Segments TRBV28, TRBJ1-2 and TRBJ2-5 showed preferential usage in persistent disease. Persistent Graves' patients possessed reduced TCR diversity relative to recently diagnosed ones.

These sequences were also reported in another study, on T cells in Graves' hyperthyroidism and ophthalmopathy. That study reports: Hyperthyroidism had been newly diagnosed in patients aged 18 to 65, and its duration was under 2 months.

The sequence came from a young man with Graves disease. The genes are TRBV5-6 and TRBJ2-2; weak D call: TRBD2 (5 bases). The sample in question was peripheral blood mononuclear cells (PBMCs), obtained at new diagnosis, from a patient treated with antithyroid drugs. CDR3 DNA: TGTGCCAGCATCCAACGGGGAACCGGGGAGCTGTTTTTT. The encoded protein is CASIQRGTGELFF.